This T cell receptor beta chain is from a study of T cell responses to AZD1222 COVID-19 vaccine. General observations from the study: Repertoire sampling happened only post peak T cell response. Donor demographics were predominantly white British with a female majority; clonal diversity may be underestimated. Mapped onto spike, vaccine-associated CD4 TCRs spanned it and were dominant at 160-218 and 743-854. Epitopes outside B.1.351 and B.1.1.7 mutated regions reportedly drew nearly half of spike TCRs.

CDR3 length: 14 amino acids. Germline V gives CDR1 MGHRA, CDR2 YSYEKL. V was shortened by 4 bases and J by 9 bases, with 16 bases between the two germline ends. Using immunoSEQ multiplex PCR, the repertoire was profiled, and TCRdb retains in-frame clones only, with some absent. The sample gives approximately 100,000 clones, around 94% of which show up once; about 2.2% is in the top ten. About this clone: Antigen unknown.

This chain uses TRBV4-1 with TRBJ1-5; D might be TRBD1 (5 bases). The starting material was peripheral blood, obtained on day 0 of AZD1222 vaccination. The sequence derives from an adult in good health. The CDR3 nucleotides are TGCGCCAGCAGCCTACAGGTCCCCGAAGGGCCCCAGCATTTT. Translation: CASSLQVPEGPQHF.